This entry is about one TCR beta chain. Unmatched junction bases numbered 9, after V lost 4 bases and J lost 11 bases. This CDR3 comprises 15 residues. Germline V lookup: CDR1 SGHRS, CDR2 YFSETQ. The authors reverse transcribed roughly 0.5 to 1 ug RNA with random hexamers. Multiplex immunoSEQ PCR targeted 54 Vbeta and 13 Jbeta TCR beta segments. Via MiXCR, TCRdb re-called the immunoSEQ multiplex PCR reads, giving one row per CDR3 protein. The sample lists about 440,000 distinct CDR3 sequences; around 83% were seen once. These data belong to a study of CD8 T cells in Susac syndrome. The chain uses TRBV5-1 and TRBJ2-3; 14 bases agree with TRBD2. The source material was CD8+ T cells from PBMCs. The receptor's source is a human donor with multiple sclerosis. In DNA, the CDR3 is TGCGCCAGCAGCCCCCGGGGACTAGCGGGGGACAAGCAGTATTTT. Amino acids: CASSPRGLAGDKQYF.